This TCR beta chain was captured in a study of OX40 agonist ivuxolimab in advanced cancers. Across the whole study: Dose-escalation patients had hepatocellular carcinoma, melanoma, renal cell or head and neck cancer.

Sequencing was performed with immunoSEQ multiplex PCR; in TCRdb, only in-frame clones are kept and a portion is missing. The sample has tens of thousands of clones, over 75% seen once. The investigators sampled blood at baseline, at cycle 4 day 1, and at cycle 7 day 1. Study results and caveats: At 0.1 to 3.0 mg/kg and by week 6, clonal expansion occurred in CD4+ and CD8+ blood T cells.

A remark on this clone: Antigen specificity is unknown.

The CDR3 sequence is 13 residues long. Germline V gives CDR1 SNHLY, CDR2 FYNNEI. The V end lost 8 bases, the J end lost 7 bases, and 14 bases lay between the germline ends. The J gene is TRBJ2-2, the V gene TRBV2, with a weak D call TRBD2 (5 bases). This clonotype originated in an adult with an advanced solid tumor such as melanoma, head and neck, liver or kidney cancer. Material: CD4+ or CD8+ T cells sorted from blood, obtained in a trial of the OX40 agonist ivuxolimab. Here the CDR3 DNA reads TGTGCCAGCTTTATAGCGCCTATCGGGGAGCTGTTTTTT. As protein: CASFIAPIGELFF.